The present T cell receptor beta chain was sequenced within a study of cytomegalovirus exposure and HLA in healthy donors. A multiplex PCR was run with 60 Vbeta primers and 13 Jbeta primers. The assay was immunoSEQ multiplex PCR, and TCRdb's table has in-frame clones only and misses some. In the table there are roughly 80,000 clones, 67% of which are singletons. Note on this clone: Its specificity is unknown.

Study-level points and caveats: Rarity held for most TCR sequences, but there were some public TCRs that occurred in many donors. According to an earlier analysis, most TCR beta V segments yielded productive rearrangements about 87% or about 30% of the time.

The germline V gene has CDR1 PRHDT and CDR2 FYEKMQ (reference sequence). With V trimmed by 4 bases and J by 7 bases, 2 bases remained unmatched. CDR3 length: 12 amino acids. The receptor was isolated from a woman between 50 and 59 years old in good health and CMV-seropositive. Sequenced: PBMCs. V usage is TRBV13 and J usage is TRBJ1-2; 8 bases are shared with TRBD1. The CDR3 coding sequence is TGTGCCAGCAGCTGGACAGGGAGTGGCTACACCTTC. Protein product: CASSWTGSGYTF. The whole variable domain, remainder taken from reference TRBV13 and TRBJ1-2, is AAGVIQSPRHLIKEKRETATLKCYPIPRHDTVYWYQQGPGQDPQFLISFYEKMQSDKGSIPDRFSAQQFSDYHSELNMSSLELGDSALYFCASSWTGSGYTFGSGTRLTVV.